This is a list of T cell receptor beta chains from one sample in a study of blood T cell repertoires in COVID-19. Sequencing used immunoSEQ multiplex PCR; TCRdb keeps in-frame clones, though not all of them. The sample has 150,000 to 200,000 clones; approximately 88% are singletons. What was sequenced was PBMCs or T cells enriched from blood (not recorded which). Every receptor here comes from a woman between 55 and 75 years old who had recovered from COVID-19. Both conserved end residues are part of each CDR3. The order of the fields is V gene, clone size, J gene, D gene, CDR3 DNA, CDR3 protein. A D gene is named only where the DNA matches it firmly. Size is stated for part of the rows, as once, few or many counts, or as a class when the clone is expanded.

TRBV3-1/TRBV3-2	NA	TRBJ2-1	NA	TGTGCCAGCGGAACCTACCGGGACAAGCAGTTCTTC	CASGTYRDKQFF
TRBV19	once	TRBJ2-7	NA	TGTGCCAGTAGTAGCACCACAGGGCTCTACTACGAGCAGTACTTC	CASSSTTGLYYEQYF
TRBV28	NA	TRBJ2-1	TRBD2	TGTGCCAGCAGTCCGCGGACTAGCGGGGTACCCCCTCAGCAGTTCTTC	CASSPRTSGVPPQQFF
TRBV19	NA	TRBJ2-3	NA	TGTGCCAGTTCAGGGCAGCCTAGCACAGATACGCAGTATTTT	CASSGQPSTDTQYF
TRBV20-1	NA	TRBJ2-7	NA	TGCAGTGCCAAGGCAAGAGAGGCAACGTACTTC	CSAKAREATYF
TRBV2	once	TRBJ1-3	TRBD1	TGTGCCAGCGGACAGGCACGAAACACCATATATTTT	CASGQARNTIYF
TRBV5-4	NA	TRBJ1-6	NA	TGTGCCAGCAGTTTCACAGGAGGGAGGAATTCACCCCTCCACTTT	CASSFTGGRNSPLHF
TRBV5-1	NA	TRBJ1-1	TRBD1	TGCGCCAGCAGCTTGGACAGGGGGTATAGCGAAGCTTTCTTT	CASSLDRGYSEAFF
TRBV6-1	NA	TRBJ1-5	NA	TGTGCCAGCAGTGAACAGGGAAGGTCCAATCAGCCCCAGCATTTT	CASSEQGRSNQPQHF
TRBV4-1	NA	TRBJ2-5	TRBD1	TGCGCCAGCAGCCAAAGAACAGGGGACCAAGAGACCCAGTACTTC	CASSQRTGDQETQYF
TRBV5-1	once	TRBJ2-3	TRBD2	TGCGCCAGCAGCTTTCGACTAGCGGGGGACAGCACAGATACGCAGTATTTT	CASSFRLAGDSTDTQYF
TRBV14	NA	TRBJ2-1	NA	TGTGCCAGCAGCCAAATACCGGGACTGTCATACAATGAGCAGTTCTTC	CASSQIPGLSYNEQFF
TRBV6-1	once	TRBJ1-1	TRBD1	TGTGCCAGCAGTGAAGCACAGGGGGCAACTGAAGCTTTCTTT	CASSEAQGATEAFF
TRBV7-2	NA	TRBJ2-3	TRBD2	TGTGCCAGCAGACAGACTAGCGGGAGGACAGATACGCAGTATTTT	CASRQTSGRTDTQYF
TRBV27	NA	TRBJ1-6	TRBD1	TGTGCCAGCAGTTTCGGACAGGGAAGATCACCCCTCCACTTT	CASSFGQGRSPLHF
TRBV7-2	NA	TRBJ1-3	TRBD1	TGTGCCAGCAGCCAAGGACAGGGGCGAAACACCATATATTTT	CASSQGQGRNTIYF
TRBV11-2	NA	TRBJ1-1	NA	TGTGCCAGCAGCTTAGTTCAGAACACTGAAGCTTTCTTT	CASSLVQNTEAFF
TRBV5-1	few	TRBJ2-1	TRBD2	TGCGCCAGCAGCTTCACCACGACTAGCGGGGGGTACAATGAGCAGTTCTTC	CASSFTTTSGGYNEQFF
TRBV2	NA	TRBJ1-1	NA	TGTGCCAGCAGAACAGCGAACACTGAAGCTTTCTTT	CASRTANTEAFF
TRBV27	NA	TRBJ2-3	NA	TGTGCCAGCAGTCCCCGGGGTCTCACAGATACGCAGTATTTT	CASSPRGLTDTQYF
TRBV19	NA	TRBJ1-2	TRBD1	TGTGCCAGTAGTTTCAGGACAGGAAAAAACTATGGCTACACCTTC	CASSFRTGKNYGYTF
TRBV25-1	NA	TRBJ1-1	TRBD1	TGTGCCACTACGGACAGGCTGAACACTGAAGCTTTCTTT	CATTDRLNTEAFF
TRBV12-3/TRBV12-4	NA	TRBJ1-1	NA	TGTGCCAGCACTTTCGGAGGGCAGACTGAAGCTTTCTTT	CASTFGGQTEAFF
TRBV5-1	NA	TRBJ1-6	NA	TGCGCCAGCAGCTTAGAGGTGGCAGGGCAATCACCCCTCCACTTT	CASSLEVAGQSPLHF
TRBV24-1	NA	TRBJ1-1	NA	TGTGCCACCAGTGAGGGGGCAGGCCGAGCTGAAGCTTTCTTT	CATSEGAGRAEAFF
TRBV2	NA	TRBJ1-5	TRBD1	TGTGCCAGCAGCCCGACAGGGGGCAATCAGCCCCAGCATTTT	CASSPTGGNQPQHF
TRBV12-1	NA	TRBJ2-1	NA	TGTGCCAGCAGCTCCGAATTAGCGGGAGACCCCTACAATGAGCAGTTCTTC	CASSSELAGDPYNEQFF
TRBV5-1	NA	TRBJ1-1	NA	TGCGCCAGCAGCCTAATACAGATGAACACTGAAGCTTTCTTT	CASSLIQMNTEAFF
TRBV19	NA	TRBJ2-5	NA	TGTGCCAGTAGCCTGAGGGGGGGGTTCGAAGAGACCCAGTACTTC	CASSLRGGFEETQYF
TRBV3-1/TRBV3-2	NA	TRBJ1-2	NA	TGTGCCAGCTTCGACACGACAAAGCCAGGGGGCTACACCTTC	CASFDTTKPGGYTF
TRBV7-3	NA	TRBJ2-3	TRBD2	TGTGCCAGCAGCCAAGCGGGGGGTCCCACAGATACGCAGTATTTT	CASSQAGGPTDTQYF